This record looks at one T cell receptor beta chain sequence and its context. Antigen unknown. This sample is part of a study of T cells in localized non-small cell lung cancer. Profiled with immunoSEQ multiplex PCR; TCRdb holds only in-frame clones, not every one. The sample includes roughly 1,500 clones, around 23% of them seen just once. CDR1 is MDHEN, CDR2 SYDVKM, per germline. The CDR3 consists of 16 residues. V lost 5 bases, J lost 0 bases, and 6 bases stayed unmatched. Study results and caveats: As only one tumor region underwent sequencing, heterogeneity remains possible. Clonality peaked in uninvolved adjacent lung rather than tumor. Higher T cell density in the blood was associated with longer overall survival, whereas higher adjacent-lung clonality associated with shorter survival. For the top 100 tumor clones, a median around 55 also appeared in adjacent lung.

This sequence was found in a woman aged 35-70 years with stage I lung adenocarcinoma. The starting material was lung tumor tissue, obtained before any cancer treatment. The rearrangement uses TRBV28 and TRBJ1-3; TRBD1 agrees at 8 bases. The CDR3 DNA reads TGTGCCAGCAGTGAGAACCAGGGGGCCTCTGGAAACACCATATATTTT. This sequence encodes CASSENQGASGNTIYF.